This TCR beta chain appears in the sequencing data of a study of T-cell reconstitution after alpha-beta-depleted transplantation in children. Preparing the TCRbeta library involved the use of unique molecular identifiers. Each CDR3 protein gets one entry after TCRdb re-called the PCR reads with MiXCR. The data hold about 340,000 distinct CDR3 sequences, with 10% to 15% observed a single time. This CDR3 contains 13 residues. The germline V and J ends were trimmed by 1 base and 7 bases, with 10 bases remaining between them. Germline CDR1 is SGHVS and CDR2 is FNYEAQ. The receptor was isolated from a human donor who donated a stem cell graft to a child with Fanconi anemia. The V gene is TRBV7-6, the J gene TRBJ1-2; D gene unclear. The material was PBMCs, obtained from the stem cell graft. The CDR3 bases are TGTGCCAGCAGCTTAGGACGATCCGGTGGCTACACCTTC. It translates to CASSLGRSGGYTF.